This T cell receptor (beta chain) was sequenced in a study of beta chain features in type 1 diabetes. This clone was observed a few times. Antigen: not known. Investigators reverse transcribed all isolated RNA, so they sequenced expressed TCRB transcripts. Libraries were prepared by immunoSEQ multiplex PCR; TCRdb keeps only in-frame clonotypes and omits some of them. This sample has roughly 700,000 clones, with 13% found just once. Study results and caveats: Type 1 diabetes patients showed a moderate but significant shortening of TCRB CDR3s in all four CD4+ subsets.

The clonotype was recovered from a man younger than 35 with type 1 diabetes. Sequenced: naive CD4+ T cells from blood.

The CDR3 loop is CASSYRAGTGANVLTF. The CDR3 coding sequence is TGTGCCAGCAGTTATCGGGCGGGGACTGGGGCCAACGTCCTGACTTTC. The chain is built from TRBV27 and TRBJ2-6; D may be TRBD2 (6 bases). Germline lookup yields CDR1 MNHEY and CDR2 SMNVEV (reference sequence). The CDR3 is 16 residues long. Trimming left V 4 bases short and J 2 bases short, with 12 bases between.